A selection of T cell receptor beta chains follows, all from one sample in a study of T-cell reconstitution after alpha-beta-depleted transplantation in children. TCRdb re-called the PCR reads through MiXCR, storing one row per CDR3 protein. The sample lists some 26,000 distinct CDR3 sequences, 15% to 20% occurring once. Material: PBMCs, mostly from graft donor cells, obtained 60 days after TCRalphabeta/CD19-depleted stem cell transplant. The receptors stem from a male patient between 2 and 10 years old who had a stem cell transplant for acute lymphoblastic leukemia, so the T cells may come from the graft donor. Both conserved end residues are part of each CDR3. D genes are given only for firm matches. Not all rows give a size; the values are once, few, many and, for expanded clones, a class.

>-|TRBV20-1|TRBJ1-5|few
CSAQPMSSAQHF
TGCAGTGCTCAACCAATGTCCTCAGCCCAGCATTTT
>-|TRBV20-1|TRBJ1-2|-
CSERQGSIGYGYTF
TGCAGTGAACGGCAGGGTTCGATTGGCTATGGCTACACCTTC
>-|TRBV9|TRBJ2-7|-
CASSVGGGDDEQYF
TGTGCCAGCAGCGTAGGGGGAGGCGACGACGAGCAGTACTTC
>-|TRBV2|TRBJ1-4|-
CASSVEEINEKLFF
TGTGCCAGCAGTGTGGAAGAAATTAATGAAAAACTGTTTTTT
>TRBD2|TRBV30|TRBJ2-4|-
CAWQAGAGGNIQYF
TGTGCCTGGCAAGCGGGAGCCGGGGGGAACATTCAGTACTTC
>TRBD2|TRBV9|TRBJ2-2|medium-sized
CASSAGGATTVAGELFF
TGTGCCAGCAGCGCGGGGGGGGCAACTACGGTTGCCGGGGAGCTGTTTTTT
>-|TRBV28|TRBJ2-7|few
CASSGGTYEQYF
TGTGCCAGCAGTGGCGGCACCTACGAGCAGTACTTC
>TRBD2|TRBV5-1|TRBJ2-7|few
CASSTGGGTYEQYF
TGCGCCAGCAGCACCGGGGGGGGTACCTACGAGCAGTACTTC
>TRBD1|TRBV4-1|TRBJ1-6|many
CASSQDAGQNIQAPLHF
TGCGCCAGCAGCCAAGATGCGGGACAGAACATTCAGGCACCCCTCCACTTT
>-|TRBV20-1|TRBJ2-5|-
CSARGTQYF
TGCAGTGCTAGGGGGACCCAGTACTTC
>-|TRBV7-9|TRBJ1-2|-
CASSSDINYSYTF
TGTGCCAGCAGCTCCGACATAAACTATAGCTACACCTTC
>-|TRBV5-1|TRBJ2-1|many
CASVEGSASYNEQFF
TGCGCCAGCGTAGAGGGGTCGGCCTCCTACAATGAGCAGTTCTTC
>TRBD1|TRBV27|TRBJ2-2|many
CASRRGQGAVTGELFF
TGTGCCAGCAGGAGAGGGCAGGGGGCGGTCACCGGGGAGCTGTTTTTT
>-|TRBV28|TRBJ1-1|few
CASSLPGNLNTEAFF
TGTGCCAGCAGTTTACCCGGTAACCTGAACACTGAAGCTTTCTTT
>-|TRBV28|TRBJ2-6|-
CASSSHQSPGANVLTF
TGTGCCAGCAGTTCACATCAAAGCCCTGGGGCCAACGTCCTGACTTTC
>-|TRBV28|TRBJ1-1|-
CASWSRVNTEAFF
TGTGCCAGTTGGTCCCGGGTGAACACTGAAGCTTTCTTT
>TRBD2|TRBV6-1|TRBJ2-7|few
CASSPIAGGPYEQYF
TGTGCCAGCAGTCCCATAGCGGGGGGGCCCTACGAGCAGTACTTC
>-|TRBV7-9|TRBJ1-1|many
CASTKGEAFF
TGTGCCAGCACCAAGGGAGAAGCTTTCTTT
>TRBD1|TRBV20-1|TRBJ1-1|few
CSARDRAEAFF
TGCAGTGCTAGGGACAGGGCTGAAGCTTTCTTT
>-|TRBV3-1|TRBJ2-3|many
CASSQETGRADTQYF
TGTGCCAGCAGCCAAGAAACAGGGCGCGCAGATACGCAGTATTTT
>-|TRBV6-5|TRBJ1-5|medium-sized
CASSPPGQPQHF
TGTGCCAGCAGCCCACCCGGCCAGCCCCAGCATTTT
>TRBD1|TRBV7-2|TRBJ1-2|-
CASSLQGARGYGYTF
TGTGCCAGCAGCTTACAGGGGGCGCGGGGCTATGGCTACACCTTC
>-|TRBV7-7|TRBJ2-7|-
CASSPDGPSYEQYF
TGTGCCAGCAGCCCGGACGGGCCTTCCTACGAGCAGTACTTC
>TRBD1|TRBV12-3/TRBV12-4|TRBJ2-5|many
CASSSWDSQTQYF
TGTGCCAGCAGTTCATGGGACAGCCAGACCCAGTACTTC
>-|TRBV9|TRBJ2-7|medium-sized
CASSFSPGLAYEQYF
TGTGCCAGCAGCTTTAGTCCTGGCCTAGCCTACGAGCAGTACTTC
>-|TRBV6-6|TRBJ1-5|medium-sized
CASRRTGQSNQPQHF
TGTGCCAGCCGCCGAACCGGACAGAGCAATCAGCCCCAGCATTTT
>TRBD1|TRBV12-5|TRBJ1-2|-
CASARDRSDYGYTF
TGTGCTAGTGCCAGGGACAGGAGCGACTATGGCTACACCTTC
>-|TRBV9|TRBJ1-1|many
CATPAGADTEAFF
TGTGCCACCCCGGCAGGGGCCGATACTGAAGCTTTCTTT
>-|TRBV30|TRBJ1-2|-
CAWSPAGAGNYGYTF
TGTGCCTGGAGCCCCGCAGGGGCGGGTAACTATGGCTACACCTTC
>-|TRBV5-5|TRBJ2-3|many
CASRRAYSKSTDTQYF
TGTGCCAGCAGACGGGCATACTCGAAAAGCACAGATACGCAGTATTTT
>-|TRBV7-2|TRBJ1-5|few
CASSSQTGNQPQHF
TGTGCCAGCAGCTCCCAGACGGGCAATCAGCCCCAGCATTTT
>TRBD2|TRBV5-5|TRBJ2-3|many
CASSLGLAGGDTQYF
TGTGCCAGCAGCTTGGGACTAGCGGGGGGAGATACGCAGTATTTT
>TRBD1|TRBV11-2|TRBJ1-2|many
CASSFLRTGDYGYTF
TGTGCCAGCAGCTTCCTTCGGACAGGGGACTATGGCTACACCTTC
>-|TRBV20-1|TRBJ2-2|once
CSARAPQYRSNTGELFF
TGCAGTGCTAGAGCCCCCCAGTACAGGTCGAACACCGGGGAGCTGTTTTTT
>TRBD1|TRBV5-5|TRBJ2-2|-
CASSSDRGLDGELFF
TGTGCCAGCAGCTCGGACAGGGGCCTAGACGGGGAGCTGTTTTTT
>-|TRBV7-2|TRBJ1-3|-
CASSLASSLANTIYF
TGTGCCAGCAGCTTAGCTAGCTCGTTGGCTAACACCATATATTTT
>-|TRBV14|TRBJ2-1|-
CASSPRRTNNEQFF
TGTGCCAGCAGCCCCCGAAGAACGAACAATGAGCAGTTCTTC
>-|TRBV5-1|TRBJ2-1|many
CASSLVRRAYNEQFF
TGCGCCAGCAGCTTGGTTCGGAGGGCCTACAATGAGCAGTTCTTC
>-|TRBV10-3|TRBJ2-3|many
CATGNRNRVTDTQYF
TGTGCCACCGGAAACAGGAATCGAGTCACAGATACGCAGTATTTT
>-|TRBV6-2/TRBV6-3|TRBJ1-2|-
CASSLYLPRYGYTF
TGTGCCAGCAGTCTTTACTTACCTCGCTATGGCTACACCTTC
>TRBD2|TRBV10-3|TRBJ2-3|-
CAISSSGGGSRDTQYF
TGTGCCATCAGCAGTAGCGGGGGGGGTTCACGGGATACGCAGTATTTT
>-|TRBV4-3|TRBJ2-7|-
CASSQGQGGNPSYEQYF
TGCGCCAGCAGCCAAGGGCAGGGGGGGAACCCTTCCTACGAGCAGTACTTC
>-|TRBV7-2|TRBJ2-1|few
CASSSYHEQFF
TGTGCCAGCAGTTCTTATCATGAGCAGTTCTTC
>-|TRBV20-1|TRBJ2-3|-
CSAPRSSRSTDTQYF
TGCAGTGCTCCCCGCTCCAGCAGGAGCACAGATACGCAGTATTTT
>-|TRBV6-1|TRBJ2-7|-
CASSQYGGPFPSYEQYF
TGTGCCAGCAGTCAATACGGAGGGCCCTTTCCCTCCTACGAGCAGTACTTC
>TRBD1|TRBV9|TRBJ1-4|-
CASSSRQGALEKLFF
TGTGCCAGCAGCAGCCGACAGGGGGCGCTTGAAAAACTGTTTTTT
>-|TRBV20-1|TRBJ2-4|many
CSAGGGMAKNIQYF
TGCAGTGCTGGCGGGGGCATGGCCAAAAACATTCAGTACTTC
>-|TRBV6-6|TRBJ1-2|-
CASSYPQNGYTF
TGTGCCAGCAGTTACCCACAGAATGGCTACACCTTC
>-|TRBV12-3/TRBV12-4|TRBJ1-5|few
CASARARGRGGPQHF
TGTGCCAGCGCCCGGGCCCGCGGGAGGGGTGGGCCCCAGCATTTT
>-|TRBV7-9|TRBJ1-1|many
CASSLGGRGKGNTEAFF
TGTGCCAGCAGCTTGGGAGGCAGAGGGAAGGGGAACACTGAAGCTTTCTTT
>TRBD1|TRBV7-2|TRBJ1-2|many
CASSLVAGGLDNYGYTF
TGTGCCAGCAGCTTAGTGGCAGGGGGCCTTGATAACTATGGCTACACCTTC
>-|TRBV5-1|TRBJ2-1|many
CASSPGLSMDEQFF
TGCGCCAGCAGCCCGGGACTTTCCATGGATGAGCAGTTCTTC
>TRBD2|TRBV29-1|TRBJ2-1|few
CSVRGRFSNEQFF
TGCAGCGTTCGCGGGAGGTTTAGCAATGAGCAGTTCTTC
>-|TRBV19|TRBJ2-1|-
CASKLKAGEYNEQFF
TGTGCCAGTAAATTAAAGGCAGGGGAATACAATGAGCAGTTCTTC
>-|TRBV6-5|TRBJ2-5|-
CASSYSETQYF
TGTGCCAGCAGTTACTCCGAGACCCAGTACTTC